This T cell receptor (beta chain) was recovered during a study of cytomegalovirus exposure and HLA in healthy donors. Primers included in the PCR were 60 Vbeta and 13 Jbeta primers. TCRdb's copy holds only in-frame clones and misses some; the assay was immunoSEQ multiplex PCR. The profile shows about 160,000 clones, approximately 70% of them singletons. V shed 4 bases, J shed 4 bases, and the junction held 8 bases outside the gene matches. Germline V gives CDR1 SGHRS, CDR2 YFSETQ. This CDR3 is built from 16 residues. The chain has TRBV5-1 and TRBJ2-6, with TRBD1 matching 7 bases. The sample comprised PBMCs. This receptor was identified in a man in his forties in good health and CMV-seropositive. The CDR3 is CASSTGQRLGANVLTF. DNA of the CDR3: TGCGCCAGCAGCACGGGACAGCGACTAGGGGCCAACGTCCTGACTTTC. Filled out from reference TRBV5-1 and TRBJ2-6, the complete variable domain reads KAGVTQTPRYLIKTRGQQVTLSCSPISGHRSVSWYQQTPGQGLQFLFEYFSETQRNKGNFPGRFSGRQFSNSRSEMNVSTLELGDSALYLCASSTGQRLGANVLTFGAGSRLTVL.